These 23 T cell receptor beta chains were sequenced from one sample in a study of PD-1 blockade in classical Hodgkin lymphoma. Sequencing used immunoSEQ multiplex PCR; TCRdb keeps in-frame clones, though not all of them. The sample has tens of thousands of clones, around 90% seen once. The patients all showed relapse after autologous stem cell transplantation, while their brentuximab vedotin exposure varied. The material sequenced was peripheral blood mononuclear cells (PBMCs), taken at baseline. The receptors here all came from a human donor with classical Hodgkin lymphoma.

This clone was detected only a few times. The rearrangement joins TRBV11-2 to TRBJ1-5, with D uncertain. The CDR3 length is 15 residues. CDR1 SGHAT and CDR2 FQNNGV come from the germline V gene. Trimming left V 3 bases short and J 1 base short, with 10 bases between. In DNA, the CDR3 is TGTGCCAGCAGCTTGGGCAAGGCAAGCAATCAGCCCCAGCATTTT. Residues: CASSLGKASNQPQHF.

CDR3: CASSQQNWDGPRQYF. The DNA for the CDR3 is TGCGCCAGCAGCCAGCAAAATTGGGACGGGCCTCGGCAGTACTTC. The genes are TRBV4-1 and TRBJ2-7; D is tentatively TRBD1 or TRBD2 (5 bases each). The germline V gene has CDR1 MGHRA and CDR2 YSYEKL. CDR3 length equals 15 residues. Trimming stripped 3 bases from V and 9 bases from J, with 21 bases between.

The chain combines TRBV19 with TRBJ1-5, with TRBD1 matching over 8 bases. The germline gives CDR1 LNHDA, CDR2 SQIVND (reference sequence). V trimming: 4 bases; J trimming: 8 bases; junction bases outside the gene matches: 1. The CDR3 contains 12 residues. The CDR3 loop reads CASSTTGEPQHF. As DNA, the CDR3 is TGTGCCAGTAGTACGACAGGGGAGCCCCAGCATTTT.

The chain links TRBV7-2 to TRBJ2-7; D unresolved. Germline V gene sequence: CDR1 SGHTA, CDR2 FQGNSA. The CDR3 spans 14 residues. Trimming cost V 5 bases and J 5 bases, with 16 bases left between them. As DNA, the CDR3 is TGTGCCAGCAGCGACGGTGTCCGCGGCGACGAGCAGTACTTC. Its translation is CASSDGVRGDEQYF.

V gene TRBV6-5 combines with J gene TRBJ1-6, with TRBD1 as a possible D gene (5 bases). Germline V gives CDR1 MNHEY, CDR2 SVGAGI. V was clipped by 1 base and J by 10 bases, with 11 bases between them. The CDR3 is made up of 14 amino acids. The CDR3 nucleotides are TGTGCCAGCAGTTACTTGCAGGGCAGGTCACCCCTCCACTTT. It yields the protein CASSYLQGRSPLHF.

This chain connects TRBV19 to TRBJ2-7; D is perhaps TRBD1 (6 bases). Trimming pared 5 bases from V and 0 bases from J, leaving 8 bases between. Germline V gene data show CDR1 as LNHDA and CDR2 as SQIVND (reference sequence). This CDR3 is 13 amino acids long. The CDR3 loop is CASSPGHSYEQYF. The DNA for the CDR3 is TGTGCCAGTAGTCCGGGACACTCCTACGAGCAGTACTTC.

This chain uses TRBV6-6 with TRBJ2-1, with a weak D call TRBD1 (6 bases). The germline V gene has CDR1 MNHNY and CDR2 SVGAGI (reference sequence). Trimming pared 6 bases from V and 0 bases from J, leaving 15 bases between. CDR3 size: 16 residues. The CDR3 sequence is CASSPTQGSSYNEQFF. The CDR3 DNA follows: TGTGCCAGCAGCCCCACTCAGGGGAGCTCCTACAATGAGCAGTTCTTC.

CDR3 in DNA: TGTGCCAGCAGAGAGGCTAGCAATCAGCCCCAGCATTTT. It yields the protein CASREASNQPQHF. This chain uses TRBV6-1 with TRBJ1-5; D unclear. V was trimmed by 6 bases and J by 0 bases, leaving 6 bases between them. Per germline, CDR1 MNHNS and CDR2 SASEGT. The CDR3 consists of 13 residues.

J is TRBJ1-1 and V is TRBV30; 7 bases match TRBD1. Trimming at V came to 1 base and at J to 10 bases, leaving 9 bases not matched to a gene. CDR1 and CDR2 from the germline V gene are GTSNPN and SVGIG (reference sequence). This CDR3 contains 13 residues. CDR3 bases: TGTGCCTGGAGTGCCCCTGACAGGGTAGGAGCTTTCTTT. Its translation is CAWSAPDRVGAFF.

This clone has only one observation. This chain joins TRBV18 and TRBJ1-2, with D uncertain. Trimming shortened V by 5 bases and J by 2 bases, and 6 bases separated the two germline ends. This CDR3 is 12 amino acids long. Germline V gives CDR1 KGHSH, CDR2 LQKENI. CDR3 residues: CASSTDNYGYTF. In DNA form, the CDR3 reads TGTGCCAGCTCAACTGACAACTATGGCTACACCTTC.

The rearrangement links TRBV23-1 to TRBJ1-2, with unresolved D. Being an ORF, TRBV23-1 has a function that is uncertain. The CDR3 totals 14 residues. V was cut by 0 bases and J by 3 bases, with 8 bases left in between. DNA for the CDR3: TGCGCCAGCAGTCAATCCGCCAAGGACTATGGCTACACCTTC. This encodes CASSQSAKDYGYTF.

The rearrangement links TRBV30 to TRBJ2-3; D not certain. This CDR3 spans 14 amino acids. The germline CDR1 and CDR2 sequences are GTSNPN and SVGIG (reference sequence). V dropped 0 bases and J dropped 4 bases, with 11 bases sitting between them. This chain's CDR3 is CAWSVGLASDTQYF. The CDR3 bases are TGTGCCTGGAGTGTGGGCCTGGCCTCAGATACGCAGTATTTT.

This rearrangement joins TRBV9 to TRBJ2-7, with unresolved D. Deletions cut 4 bases from V and 1 base from J, with 6 bases between. The germline gives CDR1 SGDLS, CDR2 YYNGEE. CDR3 length: 12 residues. The CDR3 DNA sequence: TGTGCCAGCAGCACTGGGTCCTACGAGCAGTACTTC. It translates to CASSTGSYEQYF.

This chain's CDR3 is CASSSQGPQETQYF. As DNA, the CDR3 is TGTGCCAGCAGCAGCCAGGGTCCCCAAGAGACCCAGTACTTC. V gene TRBV13 combines with J gene TRBJ2-5; D possibly corresponds to TRBD1 (5 bases). This CDR3 contains 14 residues. Germline CDR1 reads PRHDT; CDR2 reads FYEKMQ (reference sequence). Trimming pared 5 bases from V and 1 base from J, leaving 11 bases between.

This clone showed up just once. The chain is built from TRBV19 and TRBJ2-7; D remains ambiguous. This CDR3 is built from 12 residues. The V gene lost 10 bases and the J gene lost 3 bases, with 13 bases spanning the gap. Germline V gene sequence: CDR1 LNHDA, CDR2 SQIVND (reference sequence). In DNA, the CDR3 is TGTGCCACCTCCAGCACAAGCTACGAGCAGTACTTC. Residues: CATSSTSYEQYF.

This chain links TRBV7-2 with TRBJ1-2, with D unclear. The germline V gene encodes CDR1 SGHTA and CDR2 FQGNSA. V shed 2 bases and J shed 6 bases, with 4 bases lying between them. The CDR3 loop spans 11 amino acids. CDR3 in amino acids: CASSLNNGYTF. The DNA of the CDR3 is TGTGCCAGCAGCTTAAACAATGGCTACACCTTC.

This chain connects TRBV6-5 to TRBJ1-5; D might be TRBD1 (6 bases). V shed 0 bases and J shed 7 bases, with 7 bases lying between them. CDR3 size: 13 residues. Germline lookup yields CDR1 MNHEY and CDR2 SVGAGI. The CDR3 reads CASSYSRGQPQHF. The CDR3 DNA follows: TGTGCCAGCAGTTACTCCAGGGGCCAGCCCCAGCATTTT.

The chain joins TRBV28 to TRBJ1-4; no reliable D call. Trimming stripped 3 bases from V and 8 bases from J, with 16 bases between. Germline V lookup: CDR1 MDHEN, CDR2 SYDVKM. CDR3 size: 15 residues. In DNA, the CDR3 is TGTGCCAGCAGTTTGGCACAATCCGATTACGAAAAACTGTTTTTT. Protein: CASSLAQSDYEKLFF.

The chain carries TRBV10-3 and TRBJ2-7; TRBD1 matches 9 bases. CDR1 is ENHRY, CDR2 SYGVKD, per germline. This CDR3 is built from 15 residues. Germline trimming cut 3 bases from V and 3 bases from J; bases unmatched to any gene: 6. In nucleotides, the CDR3 is TGTGCCATCAGTGATCGGGACAGGGCGGGCTACGAGCAGTACTTC. The encoded protein is CAISDRDRAGYEQYF.

The rearrangement uses TRBV6-5 and TRBJ1-1; possibly TRBD1 for D (6 bases). The CDR3 sequence is 15 residues long. CDR1 is MNHEY, CDR2 SVGAGI, per germline. Trimming took off 0 bases at V and 6 bases at J, with 14 bases between the two ends. CDR3 bases: TGTGCCAGCAGTTACTCCCGGACAGCCTCCTCTGAAGCTTTCTTT. It translates to CASSYSRTASSEAFF.

The chain uses TRBV11-2 and TRBJ1-4, with D perhaps TRBD1 (5 bases). The CDR3 is 14 residues long. The germline V gene encodes CDR1 SGHAT and CDR2 FQNNGV. Between the trimmed V and J ends, which lost 3 bases and 2 bases, there was a span of 7 bases. CDR3 DNA: TGTGCCAGCAGCTTTTGGGGGACTAATGAAAAACTGTTTTTT. As protein: CASSFWGTNEKLFF.

The V gene is TRBV7-9, the J gene TRBJ2-7; D is uncertain. Per the germline V gene, CDR1 is SEHNR and CDR2 is FQNEAQ (reference sequence). V lost 4 bases to trimming and J lost 0 bases, with 10 bases between them. The CDR3 consists of 14 residues. The CDR3, as DNA: TGTGCCAGCAGCTCCATGGGCTTCTCCTACGAGCAGTACTTC. It yields the protein CASSSMGFSYEQYF.

V gene TRBV27 combines with J gene TRBJ1-6; D gene unclear. Germline V CDR1 and CDR2: MNHEY, SMNVEV (reference sequence). This CDR3 is 12 amino acids long. V was clipped by 5 bases and J by 10 bases, with 9 bases between them. CDR3 loop: CASSLPWSPLHF. The CDR3 DNA is TGTGCCAGCAGTCTCCCTTGGTCACCCCTCCACTTT.